This TCR beta chain was sequenced in a study of OX40 agonist ivuxolimab in advanced cancers. About the research overall: One patient with hepatocellular carcinoma and two with cutaneous melanoma, three in all, had partial responses.

CDR3 length equals 15 residues. Germline V CDR1 and CDR2: SGHRS, YFSETQ. Trimming shortened V by 2 bases and J by 1 base, and 12 bases separated the two germline ends. Here immunoSEQ multiplex PCR was the method, and the copy in TCRdb shows in-frame clones only, minus some. The sample has 62,000 or so clones, approximately 84% seen once. The sequence was obtained from an adult with an advanced solid tumor such as melanoma, head and neck, liver or kidney cancer. The gene calls are TRBV5-1 and TRBJ1-1, with D possibly being TRBD1 (5 bases). Sequenced here: CD4+ or CD8+ T cells sorted from blood, sampled in a trial of the OX40 agonist ivuxolimab. CDR3: CASSFFGTGNTEAFF. Written as DNA, the CDR3 is TGCGCCAGCAGCTTTTTTGGGACGGGGAACACTGAAGCTTTCTTT.